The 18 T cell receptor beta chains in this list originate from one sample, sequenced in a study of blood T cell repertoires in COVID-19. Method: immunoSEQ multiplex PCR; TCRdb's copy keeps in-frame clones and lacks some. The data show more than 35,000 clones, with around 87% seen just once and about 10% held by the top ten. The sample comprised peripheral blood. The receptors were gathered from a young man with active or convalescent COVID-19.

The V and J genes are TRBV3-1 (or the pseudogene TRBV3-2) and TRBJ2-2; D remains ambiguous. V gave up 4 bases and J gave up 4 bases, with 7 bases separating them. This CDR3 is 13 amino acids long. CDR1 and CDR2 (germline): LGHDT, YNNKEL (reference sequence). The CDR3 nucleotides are TGTGCCAGCAGCCCAGGCGTCACCGGGGAGCTGTTTTTT. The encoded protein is CASSPGVTGELFF.

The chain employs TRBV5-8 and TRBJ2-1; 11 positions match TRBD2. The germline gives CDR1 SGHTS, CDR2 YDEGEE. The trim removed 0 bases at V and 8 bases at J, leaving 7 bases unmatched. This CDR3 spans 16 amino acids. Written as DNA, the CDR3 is TGTGCCAGCAGCTTGGGTACTAGCGGGAGCAAAGATGAGCAGTTCTTC. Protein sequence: CASSLGTSGSKDEQFF.

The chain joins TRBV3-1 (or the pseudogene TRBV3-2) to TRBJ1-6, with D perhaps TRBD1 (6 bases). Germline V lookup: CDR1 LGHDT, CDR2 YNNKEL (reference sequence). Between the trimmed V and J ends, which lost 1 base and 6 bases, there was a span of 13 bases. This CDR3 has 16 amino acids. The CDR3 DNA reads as TGTGCCAGCAGCCAAGCAGGGGCTGGGGGTAATTCACCCCTCCACTTT. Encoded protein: CASSQAGAGGNSPLHF.

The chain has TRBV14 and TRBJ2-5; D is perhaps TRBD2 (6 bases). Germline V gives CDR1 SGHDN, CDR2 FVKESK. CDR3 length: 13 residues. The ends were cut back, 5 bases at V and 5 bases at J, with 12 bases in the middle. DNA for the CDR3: TGTGCCAGCAGCTCGGGAGTTAGGGAGACCCAGTACTTC. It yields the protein CASSSGVRETQYF.

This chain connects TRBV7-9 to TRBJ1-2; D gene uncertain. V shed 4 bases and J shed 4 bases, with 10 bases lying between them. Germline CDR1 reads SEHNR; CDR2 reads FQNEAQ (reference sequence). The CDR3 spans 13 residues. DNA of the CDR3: TGTGCCAGCAGCTACGCCGGGAGCTATGGCTACACCTTC. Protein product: CASSYAGSYGYTF.

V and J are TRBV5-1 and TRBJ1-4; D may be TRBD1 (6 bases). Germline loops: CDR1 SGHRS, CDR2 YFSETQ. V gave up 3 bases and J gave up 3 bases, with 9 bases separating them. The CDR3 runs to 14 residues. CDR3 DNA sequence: TGCGCCAGCAGCTCAGGGGCCTCTAATGAAAAACTGTTTTTT. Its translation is CASSSGASNEKLFF.

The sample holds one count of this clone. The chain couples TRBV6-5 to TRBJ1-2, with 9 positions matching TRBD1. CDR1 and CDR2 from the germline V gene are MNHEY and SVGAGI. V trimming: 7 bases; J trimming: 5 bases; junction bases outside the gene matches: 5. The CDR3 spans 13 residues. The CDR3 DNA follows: TGTGCCAGCAAAACAGGGGGCTGGTATGGCTACACCTTC. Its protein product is CASKTGGWYGYTF.

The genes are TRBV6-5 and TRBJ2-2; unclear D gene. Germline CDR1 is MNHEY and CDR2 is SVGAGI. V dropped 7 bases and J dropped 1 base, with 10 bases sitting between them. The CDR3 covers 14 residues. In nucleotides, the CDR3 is TGTGCCAGCAAAAAAAGGAGGAACACCGGGGAGCTGTTTTTT. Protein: CASKKRRNTGELFF.

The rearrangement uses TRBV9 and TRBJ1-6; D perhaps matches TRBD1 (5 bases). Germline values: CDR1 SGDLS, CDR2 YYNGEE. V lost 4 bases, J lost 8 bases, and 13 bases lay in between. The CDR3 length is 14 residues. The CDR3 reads CASSPSGAHSPLHF. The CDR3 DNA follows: TGTGCCAGCAGCCCCAGCGGGGCGCATTCACCCCTCCACTTT.

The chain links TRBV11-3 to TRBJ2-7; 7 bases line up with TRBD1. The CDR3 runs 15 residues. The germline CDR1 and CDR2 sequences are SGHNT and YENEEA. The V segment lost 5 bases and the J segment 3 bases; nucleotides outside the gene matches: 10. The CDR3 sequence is CASSPGTVPFYEQYF. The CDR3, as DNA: TGTGCCAGCAGCCCCGGGACAGTACCTTTCTACGAGCAGTACTTC.

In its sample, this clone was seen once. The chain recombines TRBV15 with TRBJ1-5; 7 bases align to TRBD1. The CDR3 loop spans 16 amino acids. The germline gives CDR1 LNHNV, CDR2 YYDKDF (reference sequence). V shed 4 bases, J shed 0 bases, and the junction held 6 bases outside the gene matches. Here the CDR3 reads CATSTGQVNSNQPQHF. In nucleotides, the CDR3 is TGTGCCACCAGCACTGGACAGGTCAATAGCAATCAGCCCCAGCATTTT.

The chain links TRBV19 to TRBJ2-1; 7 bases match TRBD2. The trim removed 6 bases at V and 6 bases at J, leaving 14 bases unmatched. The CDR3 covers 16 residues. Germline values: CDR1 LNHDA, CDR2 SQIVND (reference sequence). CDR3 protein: CASRPMSAGEGNEQFF. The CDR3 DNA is TGTGCCAGTAGGCCCATGTCGGCGGGGGAGGGCAATGAGCAGTTCTTC. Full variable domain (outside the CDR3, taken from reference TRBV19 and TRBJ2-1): DGGITQSPKYLFRKEGQNVTLSCEQNLNHDAMYWYRQDPGQGLRLIYYSQIVNDFQKGDIAEGYSVSREKKESFPLTVTSAQKNPTAFYLCASRPMSAGEGNEQFFGPGTRLTVL.

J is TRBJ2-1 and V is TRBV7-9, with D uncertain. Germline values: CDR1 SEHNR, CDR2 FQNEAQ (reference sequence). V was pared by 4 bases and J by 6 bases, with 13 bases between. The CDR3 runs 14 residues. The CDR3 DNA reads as TGTGCCAGCAGCTCTAGGTACTCGGGCAATGAGCAGTTCTTC. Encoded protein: CASSSRYSGNEQFF.

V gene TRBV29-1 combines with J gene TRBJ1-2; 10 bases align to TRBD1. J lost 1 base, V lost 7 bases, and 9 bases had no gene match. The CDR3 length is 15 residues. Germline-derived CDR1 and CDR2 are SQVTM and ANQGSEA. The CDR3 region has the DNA TGCAGCGGTGGGACAGGGGCCAATTATAACTATGGCTACACCTTC. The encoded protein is CSGGTGANYNYGYTF. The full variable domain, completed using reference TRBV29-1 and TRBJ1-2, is SAVISQKPSRDICQRGTSLTIQCQVDSQVTMMFWYRQQPGQSLTLIATANQGSEATYESGFVIDKFPISRPNLTFSTLTVSNMSPEDSSIYLCSGGTGANYNYGYTFGSGTRLTVV.

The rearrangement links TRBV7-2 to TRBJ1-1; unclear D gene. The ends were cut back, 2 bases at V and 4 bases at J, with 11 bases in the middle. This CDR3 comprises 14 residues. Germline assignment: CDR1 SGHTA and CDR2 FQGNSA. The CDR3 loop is CASSLQGLGTEAFF. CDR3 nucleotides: TGTGCCAGCAGCTTACAAGGTCTAGGCACTGAAGCTTTCTTT.

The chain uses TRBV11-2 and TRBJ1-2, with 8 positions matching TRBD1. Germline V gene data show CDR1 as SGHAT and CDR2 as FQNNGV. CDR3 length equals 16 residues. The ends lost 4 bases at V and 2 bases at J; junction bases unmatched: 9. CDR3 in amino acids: CASSSIPGTGNYGYTF. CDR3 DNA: TGTGCCAGCAGCTCGATCCCCGGGACAGGAAACTATGGCTACACCTTC.

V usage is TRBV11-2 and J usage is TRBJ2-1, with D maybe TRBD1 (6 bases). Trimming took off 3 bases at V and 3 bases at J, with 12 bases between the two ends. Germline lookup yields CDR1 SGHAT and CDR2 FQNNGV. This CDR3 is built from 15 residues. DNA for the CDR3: TGTGCCAGCAGCTTGAGGCAGGGGTACTACAATGAGCAGTTCTTC. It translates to CASSLRQGYYNEQFF.

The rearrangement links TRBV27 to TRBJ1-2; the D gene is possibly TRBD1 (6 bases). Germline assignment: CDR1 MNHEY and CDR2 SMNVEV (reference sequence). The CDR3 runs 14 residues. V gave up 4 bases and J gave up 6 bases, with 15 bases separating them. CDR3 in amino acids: CASSSLITGHGYTF. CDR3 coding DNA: TGTGCCAGCAGTTCACTCATCACAGGGCATGGCTACACCTTC.